A selection of T cell receptor beta chains follows, all from one sample in a study of CD8+ T cells in alopecia areata. Clones were read by immunoSEQ multiplex PCR, and TCRdb kept only the in-frame ones, dropping some. The sample carries 120,000 or so clones, roughly 57% recorded once. The sample here was CD4+ T cells sorted from blood, taken at week 4, from a patient treated with tofacitinib. All receptors come from a human donor with alopecia areata. Both conserved end residues are part of each CDR3. D genes are given only for firm matches. A clone size is listed for some rows: how often the clone was seen (once, few, many), or a class if it is expanded.

TRBV7-9,TRBJ1-5,NA,TRBD1,16,TGTGCCAGCAGCTTAGGGACAGGGGGTGAAAATCAGCCCCAGCATTTT,CASSLGTGGENQPQHF
TRBV7-2,TRBJ2-1,NA,NA,13,TGTGCCAGCAGCATTCCAATAGCTGATGAGCAGTTCTTC,CASSIPIADEQFF
TRBV29-1,TRBJ1-1,NA,TRBD1,21,TGCAGCGCTTACCCCCCATCCCCCTTGACAGGGACAACATACCTGAACACTGAAGCTTTCTTT,CSAYPPSPLTGTTYLNTEAFF
TRBV29-1,TRBJ2-3,NA,NA,14,TGCAGCGTTGAGCCAGAAATAAGCACAGATACGCAGTATTTT,CSVEPEISTDTQYF
TRBV11-2,TRBJ2-3,NA,NA,15,TGTGCCAGCAGCTTAGCCCCCACTAGCACAGATACGCAGTATTTT,CASSLAPTSTDTQYF
TRBV2,TRBJ1-5,NA,TRBD1,15,TGTGCCAGCAGTGAGGGGACAGGGGGCGGACAGCCCCAGCATTTT,CASSEGTGGGQPQHF
TRBV7-2,TRBJ2-5,few,TRBD2,16,TGTGCCAGCAGCTTCGGAGGCGGCGGGAGTGGGGAGACCCAGTACTTC,CASSFGGGGSGETQYF
TRBV6-5,TRBJ2-7,NA,NA,12,TGTGCCAGCCGAGTCCTTGGCTACGAGCAGTACTTC,CASRVLGYEQYF
TRBV9,TRBJ1-2,few,TRBD1,15,TGTGCCAGCAGCGTAGCTGCTACAGGGGTGGATGGCTACACCTTC,CASSVAATGVDGYTF
TRBV28,TRBJ1-1,NA,NA,12,TGTGCCAGCAGTGATCTGGGCACTGAAGCTTTCTTT,CASSDLGTEAFF
TRBV19,TRBJ1-5,NA,NA,15,TGTGCCAGTAGTATGCCAGATTATAGCAATCAGCCCCAGCATTTT,CASSMPDYSNQPQHF
TRBV6-6,TRBJ1-2,NA,NA,12,TGTGCCAGCAGTTCCCGACAGGATGGCTACACCTTC,CASSSRQDGYTF
TRBV14,TRBJ2-1,few,NA,14,TGTGCCAGCAGCCAGAAAGGATGGTACAATGAGCAGTTCTTC,CASSQKGWYNEQFF
TRBV29-1,TRBJ2-3,few,TRBD2,14,TGCAGCGTTCTAGCGGGGGCTAGCACAGATACGCAGTATTTT,CSVLAGASTDTQYF
TRBV2,TRBJ1-2,NA,NA,13,TGTGCCAGCAGTGAAGGGCGGGTCTATGGCTACACCTTC,CASSEGRVYGYTF
TRBV7-9,TRBJ1-5,many,NA,16,TGTGCCAGCAGCTTAGCAGGGGCTGAGAACAATCAGCCCCAGCATTTT,CASSLAGAENNQPQHF
TRBV2,TRBJ2-1,NA,NA,11,TGTGCCAGCAGTCCGGACATACAGCAGTTCTTC,CASSPDIQQFF
TRBV5-1,TRBJ1-1,NA,NA,13,TGCGCCAGCAGCAAGGACAGAAACACTGAAGCTTTCTTT,CASSKDRNTEAFF
TRBV7-9,TRBJ1-1,NA,TRBD1,13,TGTGCCAGCAGCCTTCAAGGAGGACAGGGAGGCTTCTTT,CASSLQGGQGGFF
TRBV30,TRBJ2-7,NA,TRBD2,15,TGTGCCTGCTCAGACCTGGGACTAGCGAACTACGAGCAGTACTTC,CACSDLGLANYEQYF
TRBV7-9,TRBJ1-1,NA,NA,13,TGTGCCAGCAGCTACGGGGGGGAGAATGAAGCTTTCTTT,CASSYGGENEAFF
TRBV29-1,TRBJ2-5,NA,NA,16,TGCAGCGGCACTAGTAGGATTGGGGTGGCTGGGGAGACCCAGTACTTC,CSGTSRIGVAGETQYF
TRBV29-1,TRBJ2-3,NA,NA,14,TGCAGCGCCGCCTCAGGGGCCTTCACAGATACGCAGTATTTT,CSAASGAFTDTQYF